The rows below give T cell receptor beta chains drawn from one sample of a study of T cell repertoires in cytomegalovirus infection. MiXCR was run by TCRdb on the reads, yielding one entry per CDR3 protein. Of about 230,000 distinct CDR3 sequences listed, 22% are singletons. The sequenced material came from CD8+ T cells from PBMCs. These receptors all stem from a human donor in good health (CMV status not recorded). Some clones in this sample may be carry-over from other donors' samples. Both conserved end residues are part of each CDR3. A D gene is named only where the DNA matches it firmly. Clone size is stated in some rows and not others, as once, few, many or a class when expanded.

v_gene: TRBV6-6; d_gene: TRBD1; abundance: -; j_gene: TRBJ1-5; CDR3nt: TGTGCCAGCAGTTACCCCCGGGACAGGGGGATTGTTCAGCCCCAGCATTTT; CDR3aa: CASSYPRDRGIVQPQHF
v_gene: TRBV2; d_gene: -; abundance: once; j_gene: TRBJ1-1; CDR3nt: TGTGCCAGCAGTGGGTTAAATTTGAGCCCCACTGAAGCTTTCTTT; CDR3aa: CASSGLNLSPTEAFF
v_gene: TRBV28; d_gene: TRBD2; abundance: -; j_gene: TRBJ2-7; CDR3nt: TGTGCCAGCAGTTTATTCCCGGGGGAGGGGTTCAGGTCCTACGAGCAGTACTTC; CDR3aa: CASSLFPGEGFRSYEQYF
v_gene: TRBV7-9; d_gene: TRBD1; abundance: few; j_gene: TRBJ2-2; CDR3nt: TGTGCCAGCAGCTTAGATACGCAGGGGGTGGACACCGGGGAGCTGTTTTTT; CDR3aa: CASSLDTQGVDTGELFF
v_gene: TRBV7-2; d_gene: -; abundance: many; j_gene: TRBJ1-2; CDR3nt: TGTGCCAGCAGCTCCCAAGGAGGGGGCTACACCTTC; CDR3aa: CASSSQGGGYTF
v_gene: TRBV12-3/TRBV12-4; d_gene: -; abundance: many; j_gene: TRBJ2-1; CDR3nt: TGTGCCAGCACCGGGACCCCGTACAATGAGCAGTTCTTC; CDR3aa: CASTGTPYNEQFF
v_gene: TRBV2; d_gene: -; abundance: -; j_gene: TRBJ1-6; CDR3nt: TGTGCCAGCAGCCTAGCGGGGGTTCTCCACTTT; CDR3aa: CASSLAGVLHF
v_gene: TRBV28; d_gene: -; abundance: few; j_gene: TRBJ1-2; CDR3nt: TGTGCCAGCAGTTCTCCGGGGGCGGTGGATGGCTACACCTTC; CDR3aa: CASSSPGAVDGYTF
v_gene: TRBV7-6; d_gene: -; abundance: -; j_gene: TRBJ1-5; CDR3nt: TGTGCCAGCAGCTTAGGACGGGGCCAGGGGCCCCAGCATTTT; CDR3aa: CASSLGRGQGPQHF
v_gene: TRBV7-9; d_gene: -; abundance: few; j_gene: TRBJ1-2; CDR3nt: TGTGCCAGCAGCTTAGTAACAACCGGGTGCACCTTC; CDR3aa: CASSLVTTGCTF
v_gene: TRBV27; d_gene: -; abundance: few; j_gene: TRBJ1-1; CDR3nt: TGTGCCAGCAGTTTATTGGGGGGGGGAAACACTGAAGCTTTCTTT; CDR3aa: CASSLLGGGNTEAFF
v_gene: TRBV28; d_gene: -; abundance: -; j_gene: TRBJ1-3; CDR3nt: TGTGCCAGCAGTTTCGCACTTGTTTGGGACACCATATATTTT; CDR3aa: CASSFALVWDTIYF
v_gene: TRBV28; d_gene: TRBD1; abundance: many; j_gene: TRBJ1-6; CDR3nt: TGTGCCAGCAGTTGGGCTGGGGACAGCTATAATTCACCCCTCCACTTT; CDR3aa: CASSWAGDSYNSPLHF
v_gene: TRBV27; d_gene: -; abundance: few; j_gene: TRBJ2-1; CDR3nt: TGTGCCAGCGCCGAGGGAGGGGGGGCTCTCTACAATGAGCAGTTCTTC; CDR3aa: CASAEGGGALYNEQFF
v_gene: TRBV20-1; d_gene: -; abundance: -; j_gene: TRBJ2-7; CDR3nt: TGCAGTGCTAGAGAAAGGGGATACTACGAGCAGTACTTC; CDR3aa: CSARERGYYEQYF
v_gene: TRBV7-9; d_gene: -; abundance: few; j_gene: TRBJ2-6; CDR3nt: TGTGCCAGCGCCAGAGATGGGGCCAACGTCCTGACTTTC; CDR3aa: CASARDGANVLTF
v_gene: TRBV29-1; d_gene: TRBD1; abundance: -; j_gene: TRBJ2-1; CDR3nt: TGCAGCGTTGAAGAACCGGGACAGGGTGAAGGTGAGCAGTTCTTC; CDR3aa: CSVEEPGQGEGEQFF
v_gene: TRBV20-1; d_gene: TRBD1; abundance: few; j_gene: TRBJ2-1; CDR3nt: TGCAGTGCTAGAGGGTACAGGGGGGATAGTGAGCAGTTCTTC; CDR3aa: CSARGYRGDSEQFF
v_gene: TRBV7-9; d_gene: -; abundance: -; j_gene: TRBJ2-7; CDR3nt: TGTGCCAGCAGCAACCGCGGGACAGTCGACGCCTACGAGCAGTACTTC; CDR3aa: CASSNRGTVDAYEQYF
v_gene: TRBV20-1; d_gene: -; abundance: -; j_gene: TRBJ2-1; CDR3nt: TGCAGTGCCCCATGGGGGAAGAGCTCCTACAATGAGCAGTTCTTC; CDR3aa: CSAPWGKSSYNEQFF
v_gene: TRBV10-3; d_gene: TRBD1; abundance: few; j_gene: TRBJ1-1; CDR3nt: TGTGCCATCAAGCGGACAGGCCGGGACACTGAAGCTTTCTTT; CDR3aa: CAIKRTGRDTEAFF
v_gene: TRBV28; d_gene: -; abundance: -; j_gene: TRBJ2-5; CDR3nt: TGTGCCAGCAGCCGCTTTGTTATTGAGACCCAGTACTTC; CDR3aa: CASSRFVIETQYF
v_gene: TRBV6-1; d_gene: -; abundance: -; j_gene: TRBJ2-7; CDR3nt: TGTGCCAGCAGTTATAAACCTTCGGGGGAAATCTACGAGCAGTACTTC; CDR3aa: CASSYKPSGEIYEQYF
v_gene: TRBV20-1; d_gene: -; abundance: once; j_gene: TRBJ1-5; CDR3nt: TGCAGTGCTAGCCCCCGTCCGGGACACCAAACTGGCAATCAGCCCCAGCATTTT; CDR3aa: CSASPRPGHQTGNQPQHF
v_gene: TRBV12-3/TRBV12-4; d_gene: -; abundance: few; j_gene: TRBJ2-2; CDR3nt: TGTGCCAGCAGCCGTACACCAGGGAACACCGGGGAGCTGTTTTTT; CDR3aa: CASSRTPGNTGELFF
v_gene: TRBV7-9; d_gene: -; abundance: few; j_gene: TRBJ2-7; CDR3nt: TGTGCCAGCAGCCAGGGCCGCTACGAGCAGTACTTC; CDR3aa: CASSQGRYEQYF
v_gene: TRBV11-3; d_gene: -; abundance: many; j_gene: TRBJ2-7; CDR3nt: TGTGCCAGCAGCTTTACCTCGACAGACGAGCAGTACTTC; CDR3aa: CASSFTSTDEQYF
v_gene: TRBV27; d_gene: -; abundance: -; j_gene: TRBJ2-7; CDR3nt: TGTGCCAGCAGTGCCACAGGGTCCCCCTACGAGCAGTACTTC; CDR3aa: CASSATGSPYEQYF
v_gene: TRBV25-1; d_gene: -; abundance: few; j_gene: TRBJ1-4; CDR3nt: TGTGCCAGCAGTGAATACGACAGCTGGGAGAATGAAAAACTGTTTTTT; CDR3aa: CASSEYDSWENEKLFF
v_gene: TRBV28; d_gene: -; abundance: few; j_gene: TRBJ2-5; CDR3nt: TGTGCCAGCAGTCTATCAGGGGTGAGGGAGACCCAGTACTTC; CDR3aa: CASSLSGVRETQYF
v_gene: TRBV5-1; d_gene: TRBD2; abundance: few; j_gene: TRBJ2-1; CDR3nt: TGCGCCAGCAGCTGGGTTACCGCGGGGGGTTACAATGAGCAGTTCTTC; CDR3aa: CASSWVTAGGYNEQFF
v_gene: TRBV23-1; d_gene: TRBD1; abundance: few; j_gene: TRBJ2-1; CDR3nt: TGCGCCAGCAGTCAATTTACGGGACAGGGTCGATACAATGAGCAGTTCTTC; CDR3aa: CASSQFTGQGRYNEQFF
v_gene: TRBV19; d_gene: -; abundance: many; j_gene: TRBJ2-1; CDR3nt: TGTGCCAGTAGCCCTCTTCAGATCTTCTCCTACAATGAGCAGTTCTTC; CDR3aa: CASSPLQIFSYNEQFF
v_gene: TRBV14; d_gene: -; abundance: few; j_gene: TRBJ2-7; CDR3nt: TGTGCCAGCAGCCAGGCTCTTGTCTTTGAAAGGGGCTCCTACGAGCAGTACTTC; CDR3aa: CASSQALVFERGSYEQYF
v_gene: TRBV6-1; d_gene: -; abundance: -; j_gene: TRBJ2-5; CDR3nt: TGTGCCAGCAGTGAAAGAGGACACGCAACGTACCAAGAGACCCAGTACTTC; CDR3aa: CASSERGHATYQETQYF
v_gene: TRBV19; d_gene: -; abundance: few; j_gene: TRBJ1-1; CDR3nt: TGTGCCAGTAGTATGAGGGGCGCAGGGGTGGGCACTGAAGCTTTCTTT; CDR3aa: CASSMRGAGVGTEAFF
v_gene: TRBV10-3; d_gene: -; abundance: -; j_gene: TRBJ1-1; CDR3nt: TGTGCCATCAGTACCTGGGGGAGCCTCAACACTGAAGCTTTCTTT; CDR3aa: CAISTWGSLNTEAFF
v_gene: TRBV7-4; d_gene: TRBD1; abundance: -; j_gene: TRBJ2-1; CDR3nt: TGTGCCAGCAGCGCACCAGGGGGCTACAATGAGCAGTTCTTC; CDR3aa: CASSAPGGYNEQFF
v_gene: TRBV9; d_gene: TRBD1; abundance: few; j_gene: TRBJ2-1; CDR3nt: TGTGCCAGCAGCGCGACAGGGCGCCCCTACAATGAGCAGTTCTTC; CDR3aa: CASSATGRPYNEQFF
v_gene: TRBV7-6; d_gene: TRBD2; abundance: -; j_gene: TRBJ2-7; CDR3nt: TGTGCCAGCAGCTTAGGGGGACTAGCGGAACGGAGAAGGACCTACGAGCAGTACTTC; CDR3aa: CASSLGGLAERRRTYEQYF
v_gene: TRBV6-8; d_gene: -; abundance: -; j_gene: TRBJ2-2; CDR3nt: TGTGCCAGCACAGGGAGCGCCGGGGAGCTGTTTTTT; CDR3aa: CASTGSAGELFF
v_gene: TRBV7-6; d_gene: -; abundance: -; j_gene: TRBJ2-3; CDR3nt: TGTGCCAGCAGCTTAGCGGCGAGGCCCGGACGGGATACGCAGTATTTT; CDR3aa: CASSLAARPGRDTQYF
v_gene: TRBV19; d_gene: -; abundance: few; j_gene: TRBJ2-3; CDR3nt: TGTGCCAGTAGTATAATCCCGGTCAGCACAGATACGCAGTATTTT; CDR3aa: CASSIIPVSTDTQYF
v_gene: TRBV25-1; d_gene: -; abundance: many; j_gene: TRBJ2-7; CDR3nt: TGTGCCAGCAGTACATGGAGCTCCTACGAGCAGTACTTC; CDR3aa: CASSTWSSYEQYF
v_gene: TRBV27; d_gene: TRBD2; abundance: -; j_gene: TRBJ2-5; CDR3nt: TGTGCCAGCAGGGAATGGGGGGGTACCTATCCGAGGGAGACCCAGTACTTC; CDR3aa: CASREWGGTYPRETQYF
v_gene: TRBV12-3/TRBV12-4; d_gene: -; abundance: -; j_gene: TRBJ2-7; CDR3nt: TGTGCCAGCAGTTCGCTCGATCGCGGACACGAGCAGTACTTC; CDR3aa: CASSSLDRGHEQYF
v_gene: TRBV27; d_gene: TRBD2; abundance: -; j_gene: TRBJ2-7; CDR3nt: TGTGCCAGCAGTTTACGAGCCGGGAGGAACTCCTACGAGCAGTACTTC; CDR3aa: CASSLRAGRNSYEQYF
v_gene: TRBV5-1; d_gene: -; abundance: -; j_gene: TRBJ2-7; CDR3nt: TGCGCCAGCAGCTGGGCCCCGGGGGTTGACGAGCAGTACTTC; CDR3aa: CASSWAPGVDEQYF